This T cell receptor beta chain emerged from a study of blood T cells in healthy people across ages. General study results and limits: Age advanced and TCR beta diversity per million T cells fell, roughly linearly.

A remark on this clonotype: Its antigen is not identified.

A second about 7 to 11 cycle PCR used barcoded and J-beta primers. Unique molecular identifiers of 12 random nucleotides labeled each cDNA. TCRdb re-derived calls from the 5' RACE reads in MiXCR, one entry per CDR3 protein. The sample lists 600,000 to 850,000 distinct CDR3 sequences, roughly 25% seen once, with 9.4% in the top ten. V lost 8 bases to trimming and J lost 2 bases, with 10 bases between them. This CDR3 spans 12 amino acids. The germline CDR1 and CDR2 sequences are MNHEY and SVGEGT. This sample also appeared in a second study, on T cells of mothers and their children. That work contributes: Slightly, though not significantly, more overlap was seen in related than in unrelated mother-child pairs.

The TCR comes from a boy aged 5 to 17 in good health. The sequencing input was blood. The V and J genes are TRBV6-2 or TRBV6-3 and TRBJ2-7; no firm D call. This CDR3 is CASCRVPYEQYF. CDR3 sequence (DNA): TGTGCCAGCTGTCGGGTCCCCTACGAGCAGTACTTC.